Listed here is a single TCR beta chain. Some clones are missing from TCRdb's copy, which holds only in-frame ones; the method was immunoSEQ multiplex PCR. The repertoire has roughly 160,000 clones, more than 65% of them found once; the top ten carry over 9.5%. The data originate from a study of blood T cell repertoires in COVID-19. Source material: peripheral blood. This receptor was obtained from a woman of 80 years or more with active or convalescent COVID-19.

The CDR3 protein is CASSLEVVGAGGTNEKLFF. The CDR3 region has the DNA TGCGCCAGCAGCTTGGAGGTAGTTGGAGCGGGGGGCACTAATGAAAAACTGTTTTTT. The rearrangement links TRBV5-1 to TRBJ1-4, with D possibly TRBD1 on 6 matching bases. Trimming cost V 0 bases and J 2 bases, with 20 bases left between them. CDR3 length equals 19 residues. In germline, CDR1 is SGHRS, CDR2 YFSETQ.